The present T cell receptor (beta chain) was sequenced within a study of T cells in localized non-small cell lung cancer. CDR1 is SGHTA, CDR2 FQGTGA, per germline. The CDR3 consists of 14 residues. Trimming cost V 1 base and J 6 bases, with 12 bases left between them. A word on this clone: Antigen: not known.

Findings and caveats of the study: Among the top 100 tumor clones, a median around 57 appeared in adjacent lung. Sequence data derive from only one tumor region, so heterogeneity remains possible.

Sequencing was performed with immunoSEQ multiplex PCR; in TCRdb, only in-frame clones are kept and a portion is missing. The sample records about 59,000 clones, approximately 91% being singletons. The sequence was collected from a man aged 35 to 69 with stage I lung adenocarcinoma. This rearrangement joins TRBV7-3 to TRBJ1-1, with D possibly matching TRBD1 (6 bases). Material: peripheral blood, obtained before any cancer treatment. CDR3 in DNA: TGTGCCAGCAGCTTAAGCGCCGGGACACCTGAAGCTTTCTTT. Translating it yields CASSLSAGTPEAFF.